This record concerns one T cell receptor beta chain sequence. What it binds is not known. The record originates from a study of blood T cells in healthy people across ages. Findings and limits, study-wide: The study lacked donor CMV status, which possibly confounded expanded clonotype changes.

The second PCR ran about 6 to 11 cycles with a sample-barcoded 5' primer and J-beta primers. The template-switch adaptor, which had 12 random nucleotides, put a tag on each cDNA molecule. TCRdb independently ran MiXCR on the 5' RACE reads; one entry per CDR3 protein. The table has 1,500,000 or so distinct CDR3 sequences, about 45% seen once. The CDR3 runs 13 residues. The V gene's germline CDR1 is LGHDT and CDR2 YNNKEL (reference sequence). With 1 base clipped from V and 11 bases from J, the junction kept 5 bases outside the gene matches. Caucasian individuals from Russia who were healthy and aged 6 to 90 acted as donors.

The chain is built from TRBV3-1 and TRBJ2-5, with 9 bases matching TRBD2. The sequencing input was blood. This clonotype was sampled from a woman between 18 and 29 years old in good health. CDR3 in amino acids: CASSQAGLAPQYF. The CDR3 nucleotides are TGTGCCAGCAGCCAAGCCGGACTAGCGCCTCAGTACTTC.